These T cell receptor beta chains were read from a single sample in a study of metastatic and nonmetastatic thyroid tumors. Using MiXCR, TCRdb re-called clones from the PCR reads. Of nearly 15,000 clones listed, roughly 19% were seen once; the top ten hold 13%. Sample: blood. The source is a female donor with papillary thyroid cancer or a benign thyroid nodule (not recorded which). Some clones in this sample may be carry-over from other donors' samples. The CDR3 runs from the conserved cysteine through the conserved F or W. Fields, in order: J gene, D gene, clone size, V gene, CDR3 DNA, CDR3 protein. A D gene is named only where the DNA matches it firmly. Clone size is given for some rows only: seen once, a few or many times, or a class if the clone is expanded.

>TRBJ2-1|-|-|TRBV27
TGTGCCAGCAGTATAGCTAGCTCCTACAATGAGCAGTTCTTC
CASSIASSYNEQFF
>TRBJ2-7|-|many|TRBV5-1
TGCGCCAGCGGCTTGGCAGGGACCTACGAGCAGTACTTC
CASGLAGTYEQYF
>TRBJ2-1|-|medium-sized|TRBV6-5
TGTGCCAGCACCCGAAGGGGGGTAGGGGTTAGCGAAACCTACAATGAGCAGTTCTTC
CASTRRGVGVSETYNEQFF
>TRBJ2-3|TRBD2|medium-sized|TRBV20-1
TGCAGTGCTGGGAGCGGGAGGGCCTCAGATACGCAGTATTTT
CSAGSGRASDTQYF
>TRBJ2-7|TRBD2|many|TRBV10-2
TGCGCCAGCAAGCAGAGCAGGGAGGGTTTACAAGAGCAGTACTTC
CASKQSREGLQEQYF
>TRBJ2-5|TRBD2|many|TRBV4-2
TGTGCCAGCAGCCAAGCGGGAGGGGCTGAGACCCAGTACTTC
CASSQAGGAETQYF
>TRBJ2-7|-|many|TRBV4-2
TGTGCCAGCAGCCAAGAACTCAGAAACAAATACGAGCAGTACTTC
CASSQELRNKYEQYF
>TRBJ2-1|TRBD2|medium-sized|TRBV24-1
TGTGCCACCAGCCACCCGGGAGGATACAATGAGCAGTTCTTC
CATSHPGGYNEQFF
>TRBJ2-1|TRBD2|medium-sized|TRBV7-6
TGTGCCAGCAGCCCGCGGACTAGCTCCTACAATGAGCAGTTCTTC
CASSPRTSSYNEQFF
>TRBJ1-2|-|medium-sized|TRBV12-3/TRBV12-4
TGTGCCAGCAGTTTCCAGGGGTATGGCTACACCTTC
CASSFQGYGYTF
>TRBJ2-1|TRBD2|medium-sized|TRBV6-6
TGTGCCAGCAGGAGACTAGCGGGAACCGAGACAGAGGGCAATGAGCAGTTCTTC
CASRRLAGTETEGNEQFF
>TRBJ2-7|TRBD2|-|TRBV10-3
TGTGCCAGCAGTTTGTTCGGGGGGAGGGGCGGATACGAGCAGTACTTC
CASSLFGGRGGYEQYF
>TRBJ1-5|-|-|TRBV28
TGTGCCAGCAGTTTCTCGGGGGGCAGAAGACAGCCCCAGCATTTT
CASSFSGGRRQPQHF
>TRBJ1-2|TRBD1|many|TRBV29-1
TGCAGCGTTCCGGGACAGGAAAACTATGGCTACACCTTC
CSVPGQENYGYTF
>TRBJ1-2|-|-|TRBV11-2
TGTGCCAGCAAAATGCCGGGGGCGGGAGGCTACACCTTC
CASKMPGAGGYTF
>TRBJ2-5|-|few|TRBV12-3/TRBV12-4
TGTGCCAGCATCCCCCCCAAACGGTGGGAGACCCAGTACTTC
CASIPPKRWETQYF
>TRBJ1-6|-|-|TRBV20-1
TGCAGTTTACGACGTCATAATTCACCCCTCCACTTT
CSLRRHNSPLHF
>TRBJ1-2|-|medium-sized|TRBV28
TGTGCCAGCAGGGGGGGGGGCTATGGCTACACCTTC
CASRGGGYGYTF
>TRBJ2-2|-|many|TRBV11-3
TGTGCCAGCAGCTTAGATTCGGGGACGAACACCGGGGAGCTGTTTTTT
CASSLDSGTNTGELFF
>TRBJ2-3|TRBD2|many|TRBV15
TGTGCCACCAGCAGAGATACGCTAGCGGGATTTTTAACAGATACGCAGTATTTT
CATSRDTLAGFLTDTQYF
>TRBJ1-5|TRBD1|few|TRBV6-1
TGTGCCAGCAGAAATAACAGGGGGCTGGGACAGCCCCAGCATTTT
CASRNNRGLGQPQHF